This entry concerns a single T cell receptor beta chain. The antigen is undetermined. The V gene's germline CDR1 is MNHEY and CDR2 SMNVEV (reference sequence). There are 13 residues in the CDR3. The V gene lost 3 bases and the J gene lost 5 bases, with 10 bases spanning the gap. The sample comes from a study of cytomegalovirus exposure and HLA in healthy donors. Study-wide results and limits: Later analysis indicated greater clonal expansion among HLA-associated TCR beta chains than among equally common other chains.

The PCR employed 60 Vbeta primers together with 13 Jbeta primers. Sequencing was performed with immunoSEQ multiplex PCR; in TCRdb, only in-frame clones are kept and a portion is missing. The table includes some 160,000 clones, around 79% detected once. The specimen sequenced was PBMCs. The origin of this receptor is a woman aged 40 to 50 in good health and CMV-seronegative. The chain has TRBV27 and TRBJ1-1; D not resolved. The CDR3 loop is CASSLLAGTEAFF. The CDR3 DNA sequence: TGTGCCAGCAGTTTGTTGGCCGGGACTGAAGCTTTCTTT.